This entry concerns a single T cell receptor beta chain. Researchers amplified the TCR beta CDR3 regions from RNA transcripts. HTBI primers drove first-round RT-PCR of the TCR CDR3. TCRdb ran MiXCR on the multiplex PCR reads and lists one entry per CDR3 protein. The sample carries 250,000 to 350,000 distinct CDR3 sequences, about a sixth recorded once. The data stem from a study of T cells in Graves' hyperthyroidism and ophthalmopathy. V lost 4 bases and J lost 8, with 12 bases in between. The CDR3 is 13 residues long. Germline CDR1 reads SNHLY; CDR2 reads FYNNEI. The rearrangement uses TRBV2 and TRBJ2-1, with a possible D match to TRBD1 (5 bases). The clonotype comes from a woman aged 55-70 years with Graves' ophthalmopathy. Sequencing was performed on blood. This chain's CDR3 is CASSGFRADEQFF. CDR3 bases: TGTGCCAGCAGTGGGTTCAGGGCGGATGAGCAGTTCTTC.